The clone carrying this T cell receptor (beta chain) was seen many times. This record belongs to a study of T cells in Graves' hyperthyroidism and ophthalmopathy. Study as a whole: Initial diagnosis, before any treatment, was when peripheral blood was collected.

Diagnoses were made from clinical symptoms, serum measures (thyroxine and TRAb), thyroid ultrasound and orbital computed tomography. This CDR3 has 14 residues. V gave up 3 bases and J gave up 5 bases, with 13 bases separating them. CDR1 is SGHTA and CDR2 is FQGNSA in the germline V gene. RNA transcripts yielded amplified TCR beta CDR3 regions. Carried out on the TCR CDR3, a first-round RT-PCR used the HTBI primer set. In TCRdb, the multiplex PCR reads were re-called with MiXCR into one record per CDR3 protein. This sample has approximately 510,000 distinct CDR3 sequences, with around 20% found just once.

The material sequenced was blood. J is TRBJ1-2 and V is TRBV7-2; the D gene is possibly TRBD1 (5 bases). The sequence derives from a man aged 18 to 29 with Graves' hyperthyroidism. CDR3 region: CASSFLDTSYGYTF. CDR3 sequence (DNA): TGTGCCAGCAGCTTCCTGGACACGTCGTATGGCTACACCTTC.